This T cell receptor (beta chain) derives from a study of cytomegalovirus exposure and HLA in healthy donors. Study-wide findings and caveats: Later on, an analysis showed TCR association rates differing by HLA locus, with DRB1 the most and HLA-C the fewest.

PCR employed 60 Vbeta and 13 Jbeta primers. Sequenced by immunoSEQ multiplex PCR; TCRdb stores in-frame clones only, minus some. Found here are about 100,000 clones, approximately 81% of them singletons; the top ten hold 2% to 2.5%. Germline CDR1 and CDR2: SGDLS and YYNGEE. This CDR3 comprises 16 residues. Trimming cost V 0 bases and J 1 base, with 12 bases left between them. Comment on this clone: Its antigen is as yet unknown.

This sequence was found in a man aged 30-40 years in good health and CMV-seronegative. The sequenced sample was PBMCs. The chain combines TRBV9 with TRBJ2-3; D is ambiguous. In DNA, the CDR3 is TGTGCCAGCAGCGTAGCGCCGGGTCTTCGCACAGATACGCAGTATTTT. This codes for CASSVAPGLRTDTQYF.